This is a list of T cell receptor beta chains from one sample in a study of blood T cell repertoires in COVID-19. Using immunoSEQ multiplex PCR, the repertoire was profiled, and TCRdb retains in-frame clones only, with some absent. The sample holds some 380,000 clones, 90% seen once. Input material: peripheral blood. The receptors come from a man younger than 35 with active or convalescent COVID-19. The CDR3 runs from the conserved cysteine through the conserved F or W. D genes are given only for firm matches. Clone size appears in some rows only: once, few, many, or a class for an expanded clone.

TRBV6-5	.	.	TRBJ2-5	TGTGCCAGCAGTTACCCGTTGTCGGGGAGGGAGACCCAGTACTTC	CASSYPLSGRETQYF
TRBV19	.	.	TRBJ1-5	TGTGCCAGTAGTATCGATGAGAAAGGCAATCAGCCCCAGCATTTT	CASSIDEKGNQPQHF
TRBV7-3	TRBD2	.	TRBJ2-7	TGTGCCAGCAGCCCGGGAGGGAGGGACGAGCAGTACTTC	CASSPGGRDEQYF
TRBV19	TRBD1	.	TRBJ1-1	TGTGCCAGTAGTATCCAGGGGGGTACTGAAGCTTTCTTT	CASSIQGGTEAFF
TRBV20-1	.	.	TRBJ2-5	TGCAGTGCTTGGACAGAAGAGACCCAGTACTTC	CSAWTEETQYF
TRBV7-2	.	once	TRBJ2-1	TGTGCCAGCAGCTTACCCCCCCTCGGTCTATACAATGAGCAGTTCTTC	CASSLPPLGLYNEQFF
TRBV5-1	.	.	TRBJ2-1	TGCGCCAGCAGCTTTCCAGCGAATGAGCAGTTCTTC	CASSFPANEQFF
TRBV7-9	.	few	TRBJ2-2	TGTGCCAGCAGCTCTACTCGGGGTTTTCCCGGGGAGCTGTTTTTT	CASSSTRGFPGELFF
TRBV27	.	.	TRBJ2-7	TGTGCCAGCAGTCAAGAGACAGGCGAAACTTACGAGCAGTACTTC	CASSQETGETYEQYF
TRBV5-1	.	.	TRBJ2-7	TGCGCCAGCAGCAACAAATACGAGCAGTACTTC	CASSNKYEQYF
TRBV9	.	.	TRBJ1-1	TGTGCCAGCAGGTCCGGTGGGGGCGAAGCTTTCTTT	CASRSGGGEAFF
TRBV3-1/TRBV3-2	TRBD1	.	TRBJ2-4	TGTGCCAGCAGCCGCTCCCGGGACAGGGGGCTAGCCAAAAACATTCAGTACTTC	CASSRSRDRGLAKNIQYF
TRBV3-1/TRBV3-2	.	once	TRBJ2-1	TGTGCCAGCAGCCAAGGGACTGGCAATGAGCAGTTCTTC	CASSQGTGNEQFF
TRBV4-3	.	.	TRBJ2-5	TGCGCCAGCAGCCCGAACCTACGGGAGACCCAGTACTTC	CASSPNLRETQYF
TRBV7-6	TRBD2	.	TRBJ2-5	TGTGCCAGCAGCTTACCGGGGGGAGAGACCCAGTACTTC	CASSLPGGETQYF
TRBV28	.	.	TRBJ1-5	TGTGCCAGTACAGAGAGATATAGCAATCAGCCCCAGCATTTT	CASTERYSNQPQHF
TRBV27	.	.	TRBJ1-1	TGTGCCAGCAGCTGGGGGGGGCCCACTGAAGCTTTCTTT	CASSWGGPTEAFF
TRBV6-2/TRBV6-3	.	.	TRBJ1-2	TGTGCCAGCAGCCGCCCATCCGGGGGAAACTATGGCTACACCTTC	CASSRPSGGNYGYTF
TRBV15	.	.	TRBJ1-4	TGTGCCACCAGCAGAGATACGAGGACCCCGGGGAATGAAAAACTGTTTTTT	CATSRDTRTPGNEKLFF
TRBV30	.	few	TRBJ1-6	TGTGCCTGGACCTCGGAGGGCTCCTATAATTCACCCCTCCACTTT	CAWTSEGSYNSPLHF
TRBV7-2	.	.	TRBJ2-1	TGTGCCAGCAGCTCTCAGCGAGCGGCTGCAAGCTCCTACAATGAGCAGTTCTTC	CASSSQRAAASSYNEQFF
TRBV2	TRBD1	.	TRBJ1-6	TGTGCCAGCAGACAGGGGGAGAATTCACCCCTCCACTTT	CASRQGENSPLHF
TRBV7-6	.	.	TRBJ1-1	TGTGCCAGCAGCTCTGAGGCGGGCGTGGGGAGCACTGAAGCTTTCTTT	CASSSEAGVGSTEAFF
TRBV5-6	TRBD1	.	TRBJ1-1	TGTGCCAGCAGCTTAACAGGGGGGGTTGAAGCTTTCTTT	CASSLTGGVEAFF
TRBV18	TRBD2	.	TRBJ2-7	TGTGCCAGCTCACCACTTCTAGCGGGATACTACGAGCAGTACTTC	CASSPLLAGYYEQYF
TRBV6-1	.	.	TRBJ1-5	TGTGCCAGCAGTGAAATAGGACTCGGTCAGCCCCAGCATTTT	CASSEIGLGQPQHF
TRBV9	.	.	TRBJ2-7	TGTGCCAGCAGCGGAGGTGGGTTGGAGCAGTACTTC	CASSGGGLEQYF
TRBV24-1	TRBD1	few	TRBJ1-1	TGTGCCACCAGTAAACAGGGGGCGACTGAAGCTTTCTTT	CATSKQGATEAFF
TRBV21-1	.	.	TRBJ2-5	TGTGCCAGCAGCAGGACTAGCGGTCGAGAGACCCAGTACTTC	CASSRTSGRETQYF
TRBV7-9	.	.	TRBJ2-3	TGTGCCAGCAGGGGGCAGGAAGGCACAGATACGCAGTATTTT	CASRGQEGTDTQYF
TRBV11-3	TRBD2	.	TRBJ2-3	TGTGCCAGCAGCCAGGCTGGCGGGAGGGCGGCGGATACGCAGTATTTT	CASSQAGGRAADTQYF
TRBV12-3/TRBV12-4	.	.	TRBJ1-5	TGTGCCAGCACCATAGGAGGGGTTCAGCCCCAGCATTTT	CASTIGGVQPQHF
TRBV12-3/TRBV12-4	TRBD1	.	TRBJ2-2	TGTGCCAGCAGTTGGACAGGGTCCGGGGAGCTGTTTTTT	CASSWTGSGELFF
TRBV11-2	.	.	TRBJ1-6	TGTGCCAGCAGCTTAGTGGGAGGGGCAAATTCACCCCTCCACTTT	CASSLVGGANSPLHF
TRBV24-1	.	once	TRBJ2-1	TGTGCCACCAGTGATTTGAGGCAGGCTATGGGCGATGAGCAGTTCTTC	CATSDLRQAMGDEQFF
TRBV27	TRBD1	once	TRBJ1-5	TGTGCCAGCAGTCCACAGGGGGAAAATCAACCCCAGCATTTT	CASSPQGENQPQHF
TRBV29-1	.	once	TRBJ2-5	TGCAGCGTTCGGGAGTACCAAGAGACCCAGTACTTC	CSVREYQETQYF
TRBV5-5	.	.	TRBJ1-1	TGTGCCAGCAGCAAGGACAGCATGAACACTGAAGCTTTCTTT	CASSKDSMNTEAFF
TRBV4-2	TRBD1	.	TRBJ1-2	TGTGCCAGCAGTCTAGTTCCGGGACAGGAGAACTATGGCTACACCTTC	CASSLVPGQENYGYTF
TRBV5-1	TRBD1	.	TRBJ2-3	TGCGCCAGCAGCTTGGTACAGGGGCCTGATACGCAGTATTTT	CASSLVQGPDTQYF
TRBV25-1	.	.	TRBJ1-4	TGTGCCAGCAGTACCATTCAGGGAGGACGATTCGGTGAAAAACTGTTTTTT	CASSTIQGGRFGEKLFF
TRBV19	.	.	TRBJ1-5	TGTGCCAGTAGTCCTCCGTTTGGACAGATCGCCCAGCATTTT	CASSPPFGQIAQHF
TRBV19	TRBD1	.	TRBJ2-7	TGTGCCAGTAGTATACGGAACAGGGGAGCGAAGCAGTACTTC	CASSIRNRGAKQYF
TRBV28	.	.	TRBJ1-2	TGTGCCAGCAGTTTATTTATTCGAGGCGGGGAGTATGGCTACACCTTC	CASSLFIRGGEYGYTF
TRBV6-5	.	.	TRBJ2-2	TGTGCCAGCAGTTACGGCCAGGGTGTGAACACCGGGGAGCTGTTTTTT	CASSYGQGVNTGELFF
TRBV7-8	.	.	TRBJ1-3	TGTGCCAGCAGCTTAGCGGAGCGCTCTGGAAACACCATATATTTT	CASSLAERSGNTIYF